These 11 T cell receptor beta chains were all obtained from the same sample, sequenced in a study of T-cell reconstitution after alpha-beta-depleted transplantation in children. Preparation of the TCRbeta library used unique molecular identifiers. From the PCR reads, TCRdb called clonotypes with MiXCR, one entry per CDR3 protein. Of around 700,000 distinct CDR3 sequences listed, 10% to 15% are singletons. The sample in question was PBMCs, obtained before TCRalphabeta/CD19-depleted stem cell transplant. The receptors were gathered from a girl aged 2-10 years with congenital amegakaryocytic thrombocytopenia, due to receive a stem cell transplant.

This rearrangement joins TRBV20-1 to TRBJ1-1; 7 nucleotides match TRBD1. The CDR3 is made up of 16 amino acids. The germline gives CDR1 DFQATT, CDR2 SNEGSKA (reference sequence). V dropped 3 bases and J dropped 1; count of bases not matched to a gene: 11. The CDR3 bases are TGCAGTGCTAGGTTCTTAGGGGGCCGGTCGAACACTGAAGCTTTCTTT. It is translated as CSARFLGGRSNTEAFF.

This clonotype occurred many times. The chain carries TRBV29-1 and TRBJ2-1, with 13 bases that match TRBD2. V was clipped by 2 bases and J by 4 bases; unmatched bases: 5. The CDR3 totals 16 residues. Germline assignment: CDR1 SQVTM and CDR2 ANQGSEA. CDR3 loop: CSVEQLAGGGYNEQFF. The CDR3 DNA follows: TGCAGCGTTGAACAACTAGCGGGAGGGGGTTACAATGAGCAGTTCTTC.

This rearrangement joins TRBV5-1 to TRBJ2-3; possibly TRBD2 for D (8 bases). The V end lost 4 bases, the J end lost 4 bases, and 19 bases lay between the germline ends. Per germline, CDR1 SGHRS and CDR2 YFSETQ. This CDR3 contains 16 residues. CDR3 in amino acids: CASSPGQEAGADTQYF. In nucleotides, the CDR3 is TGCGCCAGCAGCCCCGGACAGGAAGCGGGAGCAGATACGCAGTATTTT.

In its sample, this clonotype was seen a few times. The V gene is TRBV18, the J gene TRBJ1-1; 7 nucleotides line up with TRBD1. Germline V gene data show CDR1 as KGHSH and CDR2 as LQKENI. The CDR3 is 15 residues long. V trimming: 3 bases; J trimming: 7 bases; junction bases outside the gene matches: 11. The DNA of the CDR3 is TGTGCCAGCTCACCGCGACAGGGCGGGTCCGGTGAAGCTTTCTTT. Translation: CASSPRQGGSGEAFF.

The V gene is TRBV12-3 or TRBV12-4, the J gene TRBJ2-5, with TRBD1 identical over 11 bases. The CDR3 has 14 amino acids. V lost 4 bases, J lost 4 bases, and 2 bases stayed unmatched. CDR3 residues: CASSSGQGVETQYF. Written as DNA, the CDR3 is TGTGCCAGCAGTTCGGGACAGGGGGTAGAGACCCAGTACTTC.

This clonotype was counted a few times. The J gene is TRBJ1-4, the V gene TRBV4-1, with D uncertain. Per germline, CDR1 MGHRA and CDR2 YSYEKL. The CDR3 is 19 residues long. V lost 2 bases, J lost 8 bases, and 27 bases lay in between. The CDR3 spells CASSQIILSRPGGREKLFF. The CDR3 coding sequence is TGCGCCAGCAGCCAAATCATACTATCTCGGCCAGGAGGAAGGGAAAAACTGTTTTTT.

The V and J genes are TRBV12-3 or TRBV12-4 and TRBJ2-1; TRBD1 agrees at 9 bases. The CDR3 loop spans 15 amino acids. Losses at the gene ends were 6 bases for V and 5 bases for J; bases not matched to a gene: 8. Here the CDR3 DNA reads TGTGCCAGCAGCTCCCGGGACAGGGAAGACAATGAGCAGTTCTTC. Translated: CASSSRDREDNEQFF.

This clonotype was seen at least ten times. The chain carries TRBV28 and TRBJ2-4; no clear D gene. Per germline, CDR1 MDHEN and CDR2 SYDVKM. V lost 3 bases and J lost 1, with 4 bases in between. The CDR3 runs 13 residues. CDR3 in amino acids: CASSFRAKNIQYF. The CDR3 DNA reads TGTGCCAGCAGTTTCAGGGCCAAAAACATTCAGTACTTC.

V is TRBV20-1 and J is TRBJ2-1; weak D call: TRBD2 (6 bases). From germline, CDR1 is DFQATT and CDR2 SNEGSKA (reference sequence). Trimming shortened V by 0 bases and J by 4 bases, and 13 bases separated the two germline ends. This CDR3 is built from 15 residues. CDR3 coding DNA: TGCAGTGCTAGAGATCTGCTAGCGTGGTACAATGAGCAGTTCTTC. This codes for CSARDLLAWYNEQFF.

This clonotype was detected many times. The CDR3 DNA sequence: TGCAGTGCTAGGTTAGGACCTCAAAGCACAGATACGCAGTATTTT. Encoded protein: CSARLGPQSTDTQYF. The chain uses TRBV20-1 and TRBJ2-3; D is undetermined. The CDR3 is 15 residues long. Trimming took 3 bases from V and 0 from J, leaving 13 bases between them. CDR1 is DFQATT, CDR2 SNEGSKA, per germline (reference sequence).

A few counts support this clonotype. V and J are TRBV7-8 and TRBJ1-5, with TRBD1 identical over 7 bases. Germline CDR1 SGHVS, CDR2 FQNEAQ. The V and J ends lost 5 bases and 3 bases, in that order; junction bases with no gene match: 7. The CDR3 is 15 amino acids. The CDR3 spells CASSPDRLSNQPQHF. The CDR3, as DNA: TGTGCCAGCAGCCCGGACAGGTTGTCCAATCAGCCCCAGCATTTT.